The 24 T cell receptor beta chains below come from one sample, sequenced in a study of vaccination and CD4 T cells after COVID-19. These receptors' targets are unknown. The assay that was used to sequence DNA from cultured CD4+ T cells was the Oncomine TCR Beta short-read assay. TCRdb passed the PCR reads through MiXCR, listing each CDR3 protein once. Among approximately 12,000 distinct CDR3 sequences listed, roughly 57% were seen once. Treatment of the sample: approximately 9-day PBMC culture with coronavirus spike peptide pools or control peptides (ViraFEST assay). What was sequenced was CD4+ T cells from blood, cultured in vitro. The receptors shown here come from a human donor who had recovered from COVID-19.

This clonotype was seen only a few times. The chain links TRBV12-3 or TRBV12-4 to TRBJ1-6; D not resolved. Trimming shortened V by 5 bases and J by 14 bases, and 10 bases separated the two germline ends. The CDR3 contains 11 residues. The CDR3 DNA sequence: TGTGCCAGCAGTCAGATGTTCACCCTCCACTTT. Translation gives CASSQMFTLHF.

V gene TRBV28 combines with J gene TRBJ2-5; D is possibly TRBD2 (5 bases). The CDR3 consists of 14 residues. V was shortened by 6 bases and J by 5 bases, with 16 bases between the two germline ends. Germline V CDR1 and CDR2: MDHEN, SYDVKM. CDR3: CASRSGNGPETQYF. The CDR3 nucleotides are TGTGCCAGCAGATCCGGGAACGGCCCTGAGACCCAGTACTTC.

This clonotype has a single count. The V and J genes are TRBV19 and TRBJ1-6; D is unclear. V lost 9 bases to trimming and J lost 9 bases, with 12 bases between them. Per germline, CDR1 LNHDA and CDR2 SQIVND (reference sequence). The CDR3 totals 12 residues. The CDR3 region is CASENLISPLHF. CDR3 in DNA: TGTGCCAGCGAAAATTTAATTTCACCCCTCCACTTT.

This clonotype was observed a few times. V and J are TRBV7-9 and TRBJ2-5, with D perhaps TRBD2 (6 bases). The CDR3 loop spans 15 amino acids. From germline, CDR1 is SEHNR and CDR2 FQNEAQ (reference sequence). Trimming pared 5 bases from V and 4 bases from J, leaving 17 bases between. CDR3 in DNA: TGTGCCAGCAGCCTCGGGGGAGGCGGAATAGAGACCCAGTACTTC. It is translated as CASSLGGGGIETQYF.

This rearrangement joins TRBV5-1 to TRBJ2-2, with D possibly TRBD2 on 5 matching bases. Germline-derived CDR1 and CDR2 are SGHRS and YFSETQ. This CDR3 is built from 15 residues. Trimming cost V 6 bases and J 0 bases, with 12 bases left between them. CDR3 amino acids: CASNPGNANTGELFF. CDR3 sequence (DNA): TGCGCCAGCAACCCCGGGAACGCGAACACCGGGGAGCTGTTTTTT.

This clonotype was counted between two and nine times. V and J are TRBV7-2 and TRBJ2-7; 11 bases fit TRBD2. The germline gives CDR1 SGHTA, CDR2 FQGNSA. The CDR3 spans 14 residues. Losses at the gene ends were 2 bases for V and 3 bases for J; bases not matched to a gene: 0. The CDR3 loop reads CASSLLAGGYEQYF. The DNA for the CDR3 is TGTGCCAGCAGCTTACTAGCGGGGGGCTACGAGCAGTACTTC.

In this sample, this clonotype turned up once. V and J are TRBV6-5 and TRBJ1-2, with unresolved D. Germline V gene data show CDR1 as MNHEY and CDR2 as SVGAGI. The CDR3 has 12 residues. Trimming shortened V by 2 bases and J by 5 bases, and 6 bases separated the two germline ends. The CDR3 sequence: CASSYGRYGYTF. The CDR3 nucleotides are TGTGCCAGCAGTTACGGACGGTATGGCTACACCTTC.

This chain joins TRBV6-1 and TRBJ2-2; D is unresolved. The CDR3 spans 13 residues. Trimming pared 10 bases from V and 2 bases from J, leaving 11 bases between. Germline-derived CDR1 and CDR2 are MNHNS and SASEGT. For the CDR3, the DNA is TGTGCCACTAGGGCCCTTAACACCGGGGAGCTGTTTTTT. This encodes CATRALNTGELFF.

This clonotype is judged large (0.1 to 1%). The junction departs from the called germline gene at one end, perhaps through a read error. The gene calls are TRBV6-1 and TRBJ2-2; possibly TRBD1 or TRBD2 for D (5 bases each). Looked up from germline, CDR1 is MNHNS and CDR2 is SASEGT. CDR3 length: 9 amino acids. CDR3 sequence (DNA): TGTGCCGGCGGAACCCAGGGAGCTTTT. It codes for CAGGTQGAF.

The genes are TRBV28 and TRBJ1-1; no firm D call. The length of the CDR3 is 13 residues. V gave up 4 bases and J gave up 1 base, with 7 bases separating them. Germline-derived CDR1 and CDR2 are MDHEN and SYDVKM. In DNA, the CDR3 is TGTGCCAGCAGTTGGGCCCCGAACACTGAAGCTTTCTTT. Its protein product is CASSWAPNTEAFF.

The sample holds one count of this clonotype. J is TRBJ2-2 and V is TRBV2; TRBD1 agrees at 8 bases. V lost 6 bases to trimming and J lost 10 bases; unmatched junction nucleotides: 7. Germline V gene lookup returns CDR1 SNHLY and CDR2 FYNNEI. This CDR3 spans 13 amino acids. CDR3 amino acids: CASRLQGDEELFF. DNA of the CDR3: TGTGCCAGCAGGCTACAGGGGGACGAGGAGCTGTTTTTT.

The chain recombines TRBV20-1 with TRBJ2-3, with a tentative D call TRBD2 (6 bases). The V end was cut by 0 bases, the J end by 1 base, with 17 bases between. The germline V gene has CDR1 DFQATT and CDR2 SNEGSKA (reference sequence). There are 17 residues in the CDR3. The CDR3 region has the DNA TGCAGTGCTAGAGACCTTACACTAGCATCGGGCACAGATACGCAGTATTTT. Amino acid sequence: CSARDLTLASGTDTQYF.

The chain is built from TRBV18 and TRBJ2-1; 9 bases align to TRBD1. This CDR3 has 15 residues. Losses at the gene ends were 8 bases for V and 1 base for J; bases not matched to a gene: 6. CDR1 is KGHSH and CDR2 is LQKENI in the germline V gene. CDR3 loop: CASPAGQGSYNEQFF. As DNA, the CDR3 is TGTGCCAGCCCGGCGGGACAGGGATCCTACAATGAGCAGTTCTTC. The full variable domain, completed using reference TRBV18 and TRBJ2-1, is NAGVMQNPRHLVRRRGQEARLRCSPMKGHSHVYWYRQLPEEGLKFMVYLQKENIIDESGMPKERFSAEFPKEGPSILRIQQVVRGDSAAYFCASPAGQGSYNEQFFGPGTRLTVL.

This chain uses TRBV20-1 with TRBJ2-5; tentatively, D is TRBD2 (6 bases). V lost 5 bases and J lost 4, with 23 bases in between. The germline gives CDR1 DFQATT, CDR2 SNEGSKA (reference sequence). This CDR3 comprises 16 residues. CDR3 sequence reads: CSAGTLTSRRRETQYF. The CDR3 DNA follows: TGCAGTGCTGGAACTTTGACTAGTAGGCGGCGAGAGACCCAGTACTTC.

This chain joins TRBV6-1 and TRBJ1-1, with D unclear. CDR3 size: 16 residues. Germline V lookup: CDR1 MNHNS, CDR2 SASEGT. V was cut by 5 bases and J by 0 bases, with 16 bases left in between. The CDR3 DNA reads TGTGCCAGCAGTCCTAGCCCCGGGGAAATGAACACTGAAGCTTTCTTT. Its protein is CASSPSPGEMNTEAFF.

V is TRBV7-3 and J is TRBJ2-4; TRBD1 aligns across 10 bases. Germline V gene lookup returns CDR1 SGHTA and CDR2 FQGTGA. The trim removed 1 base at V and 9 bases at J, leaving 6 bases unmatched. The CDR3 loop spans 15 amino acids. CDR3 bases: TGTGCCAGCAGCTTAATCCCCGGGACAGGGGTCATTCAGTACTTC. It specifies CASSLIPGTGVIQYF.

J is TRBJ2-3 and V is TRBV7-3; TRBD2 matches 8 bases. With V trimmed by 5 bases and J by 1 base, 5 bases remained unmatched. Looked up from germline, CDR1 is SGHTA and CDR2 is FQGTGA. This CDR3 contains 15 residues. The DNA of the CDR3 is TGTGCCAGCAGCGGCTTAGCGGGACGCACAGATACGCAGTATTTT. Its protein is CASSGLAGRTDTQYF.

This sequence joins TRBV7-8 and TRBJ2-1, with 7 nucleotides matching TRBD1. The CDR3 is 15 amino acids. V was pared by 4 bases and J by 7 bases, with 10 bases of the junction left unmatched. Per germline, CDR1 SGHVS and CDR2 FQNEAQ. The CDR3 DNA sequence: TGTGCCAGCAGCTCGACTTCTGGCAGGGGGAATGAGCAGTTCTTC. This sequence encodes CASSSTSGRGNEQFF.

This chain joins TRBV3-1 and TRBJ2-5, with 10 positions matching TRBD2. The CDR3 is 15 residues long. The germline V gene encodes CDR1 LGHDT and CDR2 YNNKEL (reference sequence). V trimming: 4 bases; J trimming: 3 bases; junction bases outside the gene matches: 5. For the CDR3, the DNA is TGTGCCAGCAGCCTCTGGACTAGCGGTAAAGAGACCCAGTACTTC. Its protein product is CASSLWTSGKETQYF.

The chain carries TRBV5-5 and TRBJ1-5; D not certain. The CDR3 is 13 amino acids. The V end lost 4 bases, the J end lost 7 bases, and 12 bases lay between the germline ends. CDR1 is SGHKS, CDR2 YYEKEE, per germline (reference sequence). The CDR3 protein is CASSLRADQPQHF. The CDR3 region has the DNA TGTGCCAGCAGCCTTCGGGCGGACCAGCCCCAGCATTTT.

The table lists this clonotype with a few counts. The V and J genes are TRBV19 and TRBJ1-5; D is possibly TRBD1 (6 bases). The CDR3 length is 16 residues. V was clipped by 6 bases and J by 3 bases, with 18 bases between them. Per the germline V gene, CDR1 is LNHDA and CDR2 is SQIVND (reference sequence). DNA of the CDR3: TGTGCCAGTAGCCTTACAGGGTGGGGTCTCAATCAGCCCCAGCATTTT. It encodes CASSLTGWGLNQPQHF.

The V and J genes are TRBV2 and TRBJ1-5, with D hard to call. Trimming left V 2 bases short and J 0 bases short, with 8 bases between. Germline CDR1 and CDR2: SNHLY and FYNNEI. The CDR3 totals 15 residues. Written as DNA, the CDR3 is TGTGCCAGCAGTGAATGGCGGAATAGCAATCAGCCCCAGCATTTT. It is translated as CASSEWRNSNQPQHF.

In DNA, the CDR3 is TGTGCCAGCAGCTTAACCGCCCGCGGGAGCCCCAACACCGGGGAGCTGTTTTTT. This codes for CASSLTARGSPNTGELFF. V and J are TRBV7-3 and TRBJ2-2; 7 bases align to TRBD2. The CDR3 sequence is 18 residues long. Losses at the gene ends were 0 bases for V and 2 bases for J; bases not matched to a gene: 9. Germline CDR1 reads SGHTA; CDR2 reads FQGTGA. The full variable domain, its missing parts supplied by reference TRBV7-3 and TRBJ2-2, is GAGVSQTPSNKVTEKGKYVELRCDPISGHTALYWYRQSLGQGPEFLIYFQGTGAADDSGLPNDRFFAVRPEGSVSTLKIQRTERGDSAVYLCASSLTARGSPNTGELFFGEGSRLTVL.

The V gene is TRBV15, the J gene TRBJ2-7; 7 nucleotides align to TRBD2. CDR1 is LNHNV, CDR2 YYDKDF, per germline (reference sequence). This CDR3 contains 15 residues. The V and J ends lost 3 bases and 3 bases, in that order; junction bases with no gene match: 8. The CDR3 loop reads CATSRERTRNYEQYF. The CDR3 DNA reads TGTGCCACCAGCAGGGAGCGGACTAGAAACTACGAGCAGTACTTC.